The 25 T cell receptor beta chains reported below all come from one sample, sequenced in a study of Graves' ophthalmopathy and Graves' hyperthyroidism (dated by TCRdb to 2016 to 2019). These reads were obtained on an Illumina HiSeq 2000. For repertoire sequencing, TCR beta CDR3 regions were amplified from RNA transcripts. The first round of RT-PCR was done with HTBI primers and the Qiagen OneStep RT-PCR kit, and was followed by a second round of multiplex PCR, then size selection and purification. TCRdb reanalyzed the raw reads on its own, using fastp at Q25 for trimming and MiXCR for clone calling, and kept in-frame beta chains. Rows merge per CDR3 protein into single entries with the most common DNA and genes. Recorded for this sample are about 390,000 distinct CDR3 sequences; approximately 15% of them occurred a single time. The ten largest clones take up roughly 7% of the sample. The sample comprised peripheral blood. The source is a woman younger than 30 with stable Graves' hyperthyroidism. Donor details come from another sample of the same person, matched by shared clones.

At least ten counts were recorded for this clonotype. The junction and the germline gene differ at one end; a read error may be behind it. The chain joins TRBV6-5 to TRBJ2-7; D might be TRBD1 (6 bases). Germline lookup yields CDR1 MNHEY and CDR2 SVGAGI. This CDR3 region has 13 residues. CDR3 DNA sequence: TGTGCCAGCAGCCTTACAGGGTCCTTCGAGCAGTACTTC. Translating it yields CASSLTGSFEQYF.

This clonotype was detected only a few times. The J gene is TRBJ2-7, the V gene TRBV11-2, with D possibly TRBD2 on 6 matching bases. The CDR3 has 16 residues. V lost 4 bases to trimming and J lost 3 bases, with 19 bases between them. Germline assignment: CDR1 SGHAT and CDR2 FQNNGV. The CDR3 nucleotides read TGTGCCAGCAGCTCTGTACGGGGAAAGGGAGGCTACGAGCAGTACTTC. Its translation is CASSSVRGKGGYEQYF.

This clonotype has more than one count but fewer than ten. The CDR3 sequence is CASGLFSGGWGETQYF. CDR3 DNA sequence: TGTGCTAGTGGTTTGTTTAGCGGGGGATGGGGGGAGACCCAGTACTTC. This chain joins TRBV12-5 and TRBJ2-5; 9 bases are a match to TRBD2. Unmatched junction bases numbered 9, after V lost 2 bases and J lost 5 bases. In germline, CDR1 is LGHNT, CDR2 FRNRAP. The CDR3 extends over 16 amino acids. The variable domain in full, completed from reference TRBV12-5 and TRBJ2-5, reads DARVTQTPRHKVTEMGQEVTMRCQPILGHNTVFWYRQTMMQGLELLAYFRNRAPLDDSGMPKDRFSAEMPDATLATLKIQPSEPRDSAVYFCASGLFSGGWGETQYFGPGTRLLVL.

On this clonotype: Since a much larger clone is just one base distant, this may be a read error. J is TRBJ2-7 and V is TRBV6-5, with 10 bases aligning to TRBD1. Germline loops: CDR1 MNHEY, CDR2 SVGAGI. CDR3 length equals 16 residues. V lost 0 bases and J lost 2; bases outside the gene matches: 4. The CDR3 DNA sequence: TGTGCCAGCAGTTACTCGAAAGGGACAGGGGCCTACGAGCAGTACTTC. Amino acids: CASSYSKGTGAYEQYF.

This clonotype has a handful of counts. The V gene is TRBV7-2, the J gene TRBJ2-7, with 9 nucleotides matching TRBD1. The CDR3 is 15 amino acids. Germline V gene lookup returns CDR1 SGHTA and CDR2 FQGNSA. Trimming took 5 bases from V and 4 from J; bases not matched to a gene: 9. The DNA of the CDR3 is TGTGCCAGCAGCCGCTCGGCCGGACAGGGGTACGAGCAGTACTTC. Residues: CASSRSAGQGYEQYF.

This clonotype occurred many times. The chain is built from TRBV19 and TRBJ1-2; 12 nucleotides match TRBD1. CDR1 and CDR2 (germline): LNHDA, SQIVND (reference sequence). V was clipped by 8 bases and J by 7 bases; unmatched bases: 8. CDR3 length: 14 residues. The CDR3 nucleotides read TGTGCCAGTCGAGACCGGGACAGGGGGCTTGGCTACACCTTC. Protein sequence: CASRDRDRGLGYTF.

This clonotype appeared many times. The rearrangement links TRBV28 to TRBJ2-5; 13 bases align to TRBD2. J lost 4 bases, V lost 6 bases, and 5 bases had no gene match. The CDR3 has 15 amino acids. Germline V CDR1 and CDR2: MDHEN, SYDVKM. CDR3 protein: CASSWGLAGIETQYF. The DNA for the CDR3 is TGTGCCAGCAGCTGGGGACTAGCGGGGATAGAGACCCAGTACTTC.

This clonotype was observed many times. The chain couples TRBV20-1 to TRBJ2-5; D is unresolved. V lost 3 bases, J lost 4 bases, and 6 bases lay in between. CDR3 size: 11 residues. Germline CDR1 and CDR2: DFQATT and SNEGSKA (reference sequence). DNA of the CDR3: TGCAGTGCTAGGTTAGGAGAGACCCAGTACTTC. Translating it yields CSARLGETQYF.

J is TRBJ2-5 and V is TRBV27; 11 bases line up with TRBD2. V shed 4 bases, J shed 4 bases, and the junction held 5 bases outside the gene matches. This CDR3 has 15 residues. The germline V gene has CDR1 MNHEY and CDR2 SMNVEV (reference sequence). DNA of the CDR3: TGTGCCAGCAGTTCACTAGCGGGGGTAGGAGAGACCCAGTACTTC. It encodes CASSSLAGVGETQYF.

This clonotype was detected ten times or more. The rearrangement uses TRBV5-1 and TRBJ1-2; TRBD1 aligns across 9 bases. The ends lost 5 bases at V and 3 bases at J; junction bases unmatched: 5. CDR1 is SGHRS, CDR2 YFSETQ, per germline. The CDR3 runs 14 residues. The CDR3 region has the DNA TGCGCCAGCAGACCGGGACAGGGCGACTATGGCTACACCTTC. Translation gives CASRPGQGDYGYTF.

Many counts were recorded for this clonotype. The junction departs from the called germline gene at one end, perhaps through a read error. This chain connects TRBV7-7 to TRBJ1-6, with D unresolved. Germline CDR1 SSHAT, CDR2 FNYEAQ (reference sequence). This CDR3 contains 15 residues. CDR3 sequence: CASSLEQPYNSPLHF. In DNA, the CDR3 is TGTGCTAGCAGCTTAGAGCAACCCTATAATTCACCCCTCCACTTT.

This clonotype was recorded at least ten times. This chain uses TRBV29-1 with TRBJ2-5; the D is unclear. CDR3 length: 12 amino acids. Germline assignment: CDR1 SQVTM and CDR2 ANQGSEA. V shed 2 bases and J shed 3 bases, with 7 bases lying between them. In nucleotides, the CDR3 is TGCAGCGTTGAAAAAGTGAAAGAGACCCAGTACTTC. This sequence encodes CSVEKVKETQYF. Based on the CDR3 plus reference TRBV29-1 and TRBJ2-5, the full variable domain is SAVISQKPSRDICQRGTSLTIQCQVDSQVTMMFWYRQQPGQSLTLIATANQGSEATYESGFVIDKFPISRPNLTFSTLTVSNMSPEDSSIYLCSVEKVKETQYFGPGTRLLVL.

About this clonotype itself: A much bigger clone sits one base away, suggesting this may be a read error. The rearrangement uses TRBV12-3 or TRBV12-4 and TRBJ2-2; no firm D call. Deletions cut 7 bases from V and 2 bases from J, with 11 bases between. The CDR3 consists of 14 residues. The CDR3 coding sequence is TGTGCCAGCAAGGGTAGTTGTAACACCGGGGAGCTGTTTTTT. This translates into CASKGSCNTGELFF.

For this clonotype: Since a much larger clone is just one base distant, this may be a read error. The chain links TRBV27 to TRBJ2-3; D not certain. CDR1 is MNHEY, CDR2 SMNVEV, per germline (reference sequence). Trimming stripped 2 bases from V and 3 bases from J, with 3 bases between. CDR3 length: 12 amino acids. Here the CDR3 DNA reads TGTGCCAGCAGTTTAGATACAGATACGCAGTATTTT. Residues: CASSLDTDTQYF.

The chain employs TRBV4-1 and TRBJ1-2; 7 nucleotides agree with TRBD1. The ends lost 2 bases at V and 0 bases at J; junction bases unmatched: 3. Germline assignment: CDR1 MGHRA and CDR2 YSYEKL. The CDR3 is 15 amino acids. CDR3 loop: CASSQPTGSNYGYTF. The CDR3 DNA follows: TGCGCCAGCAGCCAACCGACAGGGTCTAACTATGGCTACACCTTC.

Many counts were recorded for this clonotype. The V and J genes are TRBV29-1 and TRBJ2-5; D is unclear. CDR1 is SQVTM and CDR2 is ANQGSEA in the germline V gene. CDR3 length: 11 residues. Trimming left V 3 bases short and J 5 bases short, with 7 bases between. The DNA for the CDR3 is TGCAGCGTTGAGGGTGGGGAGACCCAGTACTTC. This codes for CSVEGGETQYF. The full variable domain, in which reference TRBV29-1 and TRBJ2-5 provide the parts outside the CDR3, is SAVISQKPSRDICQRGTSLTIQCQVDSQVTMMFWYRQQPGQSLTLIATANQGSEATYESGFVIDKFPISRPNLTFSTLTVSNMSPEDSSIYLCSVEGGETQYFGPGTRLLVL.

A single count supports this clonotype. This rearrangement joins TRBV3-1 to TRBJ2-5, with 9 positions matching TRBD2. CDR3 length: 16 residues. With V trimmed by 0 bases and J by 7 bases, 9 bases remained unmatched. Germline assignment: CDR1 LGHDT and CDR2 YNNKEL (reference sequence). CDR3 nucleotide sequence: TGTGCCAGCAGCCAAGACGACGGGACTAGCAGAGGGACCCAGTACTTC. It encodes CASSQDDGTSRGTQYF.

In regard to this clonotype: Mismatch with germline at one junction end may stem from a read error. This chain uses TRBV19 with TRBJ1-5; D gene unclear. The CDR3 totals 14 residues. Per germline, CDR1 LNHDA and CDR2 SQIVND (reference sequence). For the CDR3, the DNA is TGTGCCAGTATGGTCAGATATAGCGATCAGCCCCAGCATTTT. Protein sequence: CASMVRYSDQPQHF. The full variable domain, completed using reference TRBV19 and TRBJ1-5, is DGGITQSPKYLFRKEGQNVTLSCEQNLNHDAMYWYRQDPGQGLRLIYYSQIVNDFQKGDIAEGYSVSREKKESFPLTVTSAQKNPTAFYLCASMVRYSDQPQHFGDGTRLSIL.

Many counts were recorded for this clonotype. This chain joins TRBV7-6 and TRBJ2-7; either TRBD1 or TRBD2 may fit D (5 bases each). Germline V CDR1 and CDR2: SGHVS, FNYEAQ. This CDR3 spans 14 amino acids. The V end lost 4 bases, the J end lost 6 bases, and 16 bases lay between the germline ends. Here the CDR3 DNA reads TGTGCCAGCAGCTCCCGGGGCCAGGGCGGCGAGCAGTACTTC. The encoded protein is CASSSRGQGGEQYF.

This clonotype was counted ten times or more. V and J are TRBV24-1 and TRBJ2-7, with TRBD1 as a possible D gene (7 bases). This CDR3 is 13 amino acids long. Germline CDR1 KGHDR, CDR2 SFDVKD. Trimming took off 4 bases at V and 6 bases at J, with 12 bases between the two ends. The CDR3 sequence: CATSEGGGIEQYF. The CDR3 coding sequence is TGTGCCACCAGTGAAGGAGGGGGCATCGAGCAGTACTTC.

This clonotype was counted at least ten times. The V and J genes are TRBV19 and TRBJ2-2; the match to TRBD2 covers 9 bases. This CDR3 spans 14 amino acids. J was trimmed by 3 bases and V by 10 bases; bases with no gene match: 6. Germline lookup yields CDR1 LNHDA and CDR2 SQIVND (reference sequence). CDR3 in DNA: TGTGCCACCCTTAGCGGGGGTGACACCGGGGAGCTGTTTTTT. It yields the protein CATLSGGDTGELFF.

This clonotype was seen repeatedly, ten times or more. The chain employs TRBV7-6 and TRBJ2-7, with no clear D. Between the trimmed V and J ends, which lost 5 bases and 6 bases, there was a span of 17 bases. Germline values: CDR1 SGHVS, CDR2 FNYEAQ. The CDR3 has 14 residues. The CDR3 here is CASSPQAGLREQYF. The CDR3 region has the DNA TGTGCCAGCAGCCCGCAGGCCGGCCTTCGCGAGCAGTACTTC.

The chain employs TRBV5-1 and TRBJ2-7; a possible D gene is TRBD1 (5 bases). Trimming left V 4 bases short and J 5 bases short, with 16 bases between. Germline V gene sequence: CDR1 SGHRS, CDR2 YFSETQ. This CDR3 contains 14 residues. The CDR3 DNA sequence: TGCGCCAGCAGCAGGGGATCTAAAGGCGACGAGCAGTACTTC. It translates to CASSRGSKGDEQYF.

Many counts were recorded for this clonotype. The chain is built from TRBV6-5 and TRBJ2-7, with 10 bases matching TRBD2. CDR1 is MNHEY and CDR2 is SVGAGI in the germline V gene. This CDR3 region has 18 residues. The junction had 12 bases not matched to a gene; V was cut back by 2 bases and J by 2 bases. Written as DNA, the CDR3 is TGTGCCAGCAGTTACCATGCCCCGCGGACTAGCGGAACCTACGAGCAGTACTTC. Its translation: CASSYHAPRTSGTYEQYF.

This clonotype was observed a few times. A clone one base away is much larger, so this may be a read error. This chain connects TRBV6-2 or TRBV6-3 to TRBJ1-6, with D perhaps matching TRBD1 (5 bases). CDR1 and CDR2 from the germline V gene are MNHEY and SVGEGT. This CDR3 has 16 amino acids. CDR3 coding DNA: TGTGCCAGCAGGCCCCCAGGGAGGAGTGATAATTCACACCTCCACTTT. As protein: CASRPPGRSDNSHLHF.